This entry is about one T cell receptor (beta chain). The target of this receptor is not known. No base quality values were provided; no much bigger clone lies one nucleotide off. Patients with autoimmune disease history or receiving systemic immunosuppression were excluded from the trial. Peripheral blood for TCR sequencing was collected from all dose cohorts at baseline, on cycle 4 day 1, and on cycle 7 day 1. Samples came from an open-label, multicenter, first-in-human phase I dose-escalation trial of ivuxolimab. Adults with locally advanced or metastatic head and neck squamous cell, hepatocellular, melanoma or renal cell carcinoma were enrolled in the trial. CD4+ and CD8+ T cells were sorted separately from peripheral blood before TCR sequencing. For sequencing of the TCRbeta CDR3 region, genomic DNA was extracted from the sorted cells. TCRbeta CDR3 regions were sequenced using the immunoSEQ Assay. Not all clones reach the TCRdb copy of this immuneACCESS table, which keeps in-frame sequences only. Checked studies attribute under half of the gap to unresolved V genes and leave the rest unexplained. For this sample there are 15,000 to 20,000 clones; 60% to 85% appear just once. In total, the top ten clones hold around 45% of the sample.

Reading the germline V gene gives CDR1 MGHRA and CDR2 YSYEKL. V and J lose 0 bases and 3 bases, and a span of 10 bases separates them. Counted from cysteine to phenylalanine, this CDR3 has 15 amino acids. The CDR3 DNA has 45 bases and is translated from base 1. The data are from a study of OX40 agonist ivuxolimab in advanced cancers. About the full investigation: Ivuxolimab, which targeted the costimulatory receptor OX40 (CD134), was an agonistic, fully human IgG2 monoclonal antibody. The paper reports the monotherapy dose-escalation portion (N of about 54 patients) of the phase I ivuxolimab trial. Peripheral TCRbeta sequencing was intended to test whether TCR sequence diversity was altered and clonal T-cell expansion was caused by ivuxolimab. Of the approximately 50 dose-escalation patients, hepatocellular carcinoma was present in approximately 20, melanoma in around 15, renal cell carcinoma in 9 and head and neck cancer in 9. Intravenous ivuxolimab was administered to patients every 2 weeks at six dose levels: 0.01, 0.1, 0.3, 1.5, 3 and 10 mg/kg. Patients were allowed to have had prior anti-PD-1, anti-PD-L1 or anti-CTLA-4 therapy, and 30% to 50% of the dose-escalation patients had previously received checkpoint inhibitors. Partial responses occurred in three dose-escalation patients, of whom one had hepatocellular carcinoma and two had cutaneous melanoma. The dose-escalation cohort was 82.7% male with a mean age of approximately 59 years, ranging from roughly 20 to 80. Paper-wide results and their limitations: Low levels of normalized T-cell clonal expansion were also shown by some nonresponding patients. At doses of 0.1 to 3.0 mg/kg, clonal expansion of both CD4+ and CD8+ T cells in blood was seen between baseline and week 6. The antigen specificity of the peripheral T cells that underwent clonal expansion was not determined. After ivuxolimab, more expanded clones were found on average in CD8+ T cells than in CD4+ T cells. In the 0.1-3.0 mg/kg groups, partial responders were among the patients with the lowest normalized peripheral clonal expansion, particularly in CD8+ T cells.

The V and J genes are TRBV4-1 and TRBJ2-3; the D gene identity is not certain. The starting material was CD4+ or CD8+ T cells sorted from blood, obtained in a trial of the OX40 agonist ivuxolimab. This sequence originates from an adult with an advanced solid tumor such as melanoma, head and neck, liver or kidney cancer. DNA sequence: TGCGCCAGCAGCCAAGATATGGCTCGGACAGATACGCAGTATTTT. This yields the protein CASSQDMARTDTQYF.